This TCR beta chain was identified in a study of tumor-infiltrating lymphocytes in localized non-small cell lung cancer. Study-wide points: Different pieces of the same tissue were used for each assay.

Profiled with immunoSEQ multiplex PCR; TCRdb holds only in-frame clones, not every one. The sample includes 15,000 to 20,000 clones, around 72% of them seen just once. The CDR3 loop spans 16 amino acids. CDR1 and CDR2 (germline): SGDLS, YYNGEE. Trimming stripped 4 bases from V and 4 bases from J, with 20 bases between. In regard to this clone: Its antigen is still unknown.

The receptor comes from a human donor with non-small cell lung cancer. This sequence joins TRBV9 and TRBJ2-5; D could derive from TRBD1 or TRBD2 (5 bases each). The source material was lung tumor tissue. The CDR3 nucleotides read TGTGCCAGCAGCCTAGCCGACGGGGACGGTTTAGAGACCCAGTACTTC. Protein sequence: CASSLADGDGLETQYF.